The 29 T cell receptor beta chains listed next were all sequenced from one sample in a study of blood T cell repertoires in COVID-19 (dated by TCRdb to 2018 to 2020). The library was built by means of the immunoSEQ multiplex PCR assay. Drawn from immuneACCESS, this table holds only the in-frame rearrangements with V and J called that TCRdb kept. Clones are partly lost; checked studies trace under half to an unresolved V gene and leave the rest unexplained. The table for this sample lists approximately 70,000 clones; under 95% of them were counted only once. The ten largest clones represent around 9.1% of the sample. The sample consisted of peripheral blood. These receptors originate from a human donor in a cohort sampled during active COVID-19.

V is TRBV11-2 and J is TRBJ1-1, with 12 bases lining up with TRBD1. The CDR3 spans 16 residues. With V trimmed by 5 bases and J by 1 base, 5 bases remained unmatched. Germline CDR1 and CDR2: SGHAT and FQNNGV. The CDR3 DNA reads TGTGCCAGCAGCACGGGACAGGGGGCCCCGAACACTGAAGCTTTCTTT. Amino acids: CASSTGQGAPNTEAFF. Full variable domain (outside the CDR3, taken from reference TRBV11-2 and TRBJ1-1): EAGVAQSPRYKIIEKRQSVAFWCNPISGHATLYWYQQILGQGPKLLIQFQNNGVVDDSQLPKDRFSAERLKGVDSTLKIQPAKLEDSAVYLCASSTGQGAPNTEAFFGQGTRLTVV.

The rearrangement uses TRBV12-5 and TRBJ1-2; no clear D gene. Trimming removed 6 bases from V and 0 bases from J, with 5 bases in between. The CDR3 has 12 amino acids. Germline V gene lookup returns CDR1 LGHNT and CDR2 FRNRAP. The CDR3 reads CASGNTNYGYTF. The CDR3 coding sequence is TGTGCTAGTGGAAATACTAACTATGGCTACACCTTC.

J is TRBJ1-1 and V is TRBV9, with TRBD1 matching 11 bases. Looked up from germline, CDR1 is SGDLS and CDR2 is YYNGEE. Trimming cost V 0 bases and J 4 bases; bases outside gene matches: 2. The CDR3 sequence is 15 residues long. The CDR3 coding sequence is TGTGCCAGCAGCGTAGGGACAGGGGGCATCACTGAAGCTTTCTTT. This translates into CASSVGTGGITEAFF.

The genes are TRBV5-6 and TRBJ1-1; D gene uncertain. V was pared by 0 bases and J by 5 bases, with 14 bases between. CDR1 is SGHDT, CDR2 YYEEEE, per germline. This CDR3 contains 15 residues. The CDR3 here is CASSLELAGGTEAFF. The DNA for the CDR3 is TGTGCCAGCAGCTTGGAACTAGCGGGTGGGACTGAAGCTTTCTTT. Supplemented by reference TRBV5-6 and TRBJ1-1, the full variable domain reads DAGVTQSPTHLIKTRGQQVTLRCSPKSGHDTVSWYQQALGQGPQFIFQYYEEEERQRGNFPDRFSGHQFPNYSSELNVNALLLGDSALYLCASSLELAGGTEAFFGQGTRLTVV.

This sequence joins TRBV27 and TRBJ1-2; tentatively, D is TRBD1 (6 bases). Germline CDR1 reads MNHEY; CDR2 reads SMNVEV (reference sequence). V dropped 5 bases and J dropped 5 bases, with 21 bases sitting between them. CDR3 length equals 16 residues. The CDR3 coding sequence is TGTGCCAGCAGTCTCCGGGCAGGGCAGGGGATGTATGGCTACACCTTC. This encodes CASSLRAGQGMYGYTF.

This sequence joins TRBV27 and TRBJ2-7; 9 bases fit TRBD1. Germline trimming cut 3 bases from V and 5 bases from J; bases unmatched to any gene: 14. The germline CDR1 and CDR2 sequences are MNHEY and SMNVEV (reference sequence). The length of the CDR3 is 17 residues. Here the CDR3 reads CASSLRETGTGWDEQYF. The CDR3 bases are TGTGCCAGCAGTTTGCGGGAGACCGGGACAGGGTGGGACGAGCAGTACTTC.

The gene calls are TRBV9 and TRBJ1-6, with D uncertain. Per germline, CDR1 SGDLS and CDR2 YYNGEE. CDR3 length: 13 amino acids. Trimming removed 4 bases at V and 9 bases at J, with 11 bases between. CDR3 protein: CASSPGRVSPLHF. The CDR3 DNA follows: TGTGCCAGCAGCCCCGGGAGGGTTTCACCCCTCCACTTT.

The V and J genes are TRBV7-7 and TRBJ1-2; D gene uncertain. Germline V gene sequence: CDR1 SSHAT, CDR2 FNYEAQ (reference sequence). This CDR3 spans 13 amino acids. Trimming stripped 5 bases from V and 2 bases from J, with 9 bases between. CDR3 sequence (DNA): TGTGCCAGCAGCACAATAAAGAACTATGGCTACACCTTC. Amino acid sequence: CASSTIKNYGYTF.

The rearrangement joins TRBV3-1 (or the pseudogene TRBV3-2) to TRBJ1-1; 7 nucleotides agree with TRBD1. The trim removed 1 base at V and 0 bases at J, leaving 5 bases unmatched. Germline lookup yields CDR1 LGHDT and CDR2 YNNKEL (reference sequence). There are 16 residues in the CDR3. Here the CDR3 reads CASSQGTGVMNTEAFF. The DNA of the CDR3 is TGTGCCAGCAGCCAAGGGACAGGCGTCATGAACACTGAAGCTTTCTTT.

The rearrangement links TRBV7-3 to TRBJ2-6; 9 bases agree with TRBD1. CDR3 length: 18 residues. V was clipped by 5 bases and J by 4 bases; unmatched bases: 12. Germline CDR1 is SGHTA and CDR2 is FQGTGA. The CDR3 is CASSPDPGQGLGANVLTF. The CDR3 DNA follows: TGTGCCAGCAGCCCAGATCCGGGACAGGGTTTGGGGGCCAACGTCCTGACTTTC.

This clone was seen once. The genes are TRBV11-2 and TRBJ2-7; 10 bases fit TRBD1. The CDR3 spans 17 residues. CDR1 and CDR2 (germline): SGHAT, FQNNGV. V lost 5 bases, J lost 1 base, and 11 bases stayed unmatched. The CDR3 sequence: CASSPPGWGQGSYEQYF. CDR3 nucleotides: TGTGCCAGCAGCCCCCCCGGTTGGGGACAGGGGTCCTACGAGCAGTACTTC.

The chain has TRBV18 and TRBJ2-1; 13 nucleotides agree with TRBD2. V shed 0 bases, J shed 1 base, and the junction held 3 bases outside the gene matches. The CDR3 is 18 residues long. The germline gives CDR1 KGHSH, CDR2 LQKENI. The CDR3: CASSPPGLAGVSYNEQFF. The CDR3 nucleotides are TGTGCCAGCTCACCACCCGGACTAGCGGGGGTTTCCTACAATGAGCAGTTCTTC.

DNA of the CDR3: TGTGCCAGCAGTGAATTTCGGGACAGGGGGCGAGGTGAGCAGTTCTTC. This encodes CASSEFRDRGRGEQFF. This rearrangement joins TRBV25-1 to TRBJ2-1; 12 nucleotides align to TRBD1. CDR3 length: 16 amino acids. Looked up from germline, CDR1 is MGHDK and CDR2 is SYGVNS. V lost 1 base and J lost 9; bases outside the gene matches: 7.

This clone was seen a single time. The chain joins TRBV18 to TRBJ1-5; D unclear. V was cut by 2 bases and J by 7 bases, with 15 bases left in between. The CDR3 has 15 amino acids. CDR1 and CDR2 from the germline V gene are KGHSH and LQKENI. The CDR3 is CASSPTSGFVQPQHF. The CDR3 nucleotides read TGTGCCAGCTCACCAACGTCGGGGTTTGTGCAGCCCCAGCATTTT.

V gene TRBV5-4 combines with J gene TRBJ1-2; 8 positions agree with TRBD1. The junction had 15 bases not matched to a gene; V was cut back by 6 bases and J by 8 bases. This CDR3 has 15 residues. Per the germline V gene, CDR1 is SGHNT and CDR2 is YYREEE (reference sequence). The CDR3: CASTTSRGPGGGYTF. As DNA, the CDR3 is TGTGCCAGCACCACGTCCAGGGGGCCGGGTGGGGGCTACACCTTC.

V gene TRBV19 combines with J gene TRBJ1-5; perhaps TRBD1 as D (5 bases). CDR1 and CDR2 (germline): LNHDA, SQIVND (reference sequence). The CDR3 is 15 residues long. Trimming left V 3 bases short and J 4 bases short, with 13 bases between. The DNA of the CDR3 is TGTGCCAGTAGTATTAGGACCAGGGATAATCAGCCCCAGCATTTT. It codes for CASSIRTRDNQPQHF. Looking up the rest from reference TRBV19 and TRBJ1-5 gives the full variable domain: DGGITQSPKYLFRKEGQNVTLSCEQNLNHDAMYWYRQDPGQGLRLIYYSQIVNDFQKGDIAEGYSVSREKKESFPLTVTSAQKNPTAFYLCASSIRTRDNQPQHFGDGTRLSIL.

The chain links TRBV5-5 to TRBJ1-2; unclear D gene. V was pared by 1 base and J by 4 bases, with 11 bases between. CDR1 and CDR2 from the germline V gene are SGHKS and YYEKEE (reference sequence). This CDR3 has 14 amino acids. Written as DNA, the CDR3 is TGTGCCAGCAGCTTGACGCGGCCCGGCTATGGCTACACCTTC. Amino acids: CASSLTRPGYGYTF.

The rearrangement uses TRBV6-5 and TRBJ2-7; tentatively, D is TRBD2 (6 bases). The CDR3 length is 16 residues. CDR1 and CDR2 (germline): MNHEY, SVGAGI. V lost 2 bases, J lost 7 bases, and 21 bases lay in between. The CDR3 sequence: CASSYVGRRVGGEQYF. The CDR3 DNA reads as TGTGCCAGCAGTTACGTGGGGCGACGGGTTGGGGGGGAGCAGTACTTC.

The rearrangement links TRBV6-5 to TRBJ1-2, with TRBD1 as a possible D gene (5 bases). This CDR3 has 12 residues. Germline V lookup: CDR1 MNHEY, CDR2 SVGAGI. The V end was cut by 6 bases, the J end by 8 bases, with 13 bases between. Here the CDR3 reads CASRPRGGGYTF. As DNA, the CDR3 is TGTGCCAGCAGACCCCGGGGGGGAGGCTACACCTTC.

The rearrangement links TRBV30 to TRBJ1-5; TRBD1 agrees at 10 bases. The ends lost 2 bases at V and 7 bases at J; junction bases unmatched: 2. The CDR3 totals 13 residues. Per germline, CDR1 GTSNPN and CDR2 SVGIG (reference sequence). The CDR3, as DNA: TGTGCCTGGAGTCGGACAGGGGGACAGCCCCAGCATTTT. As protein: CAWSRTGGQPQHF.

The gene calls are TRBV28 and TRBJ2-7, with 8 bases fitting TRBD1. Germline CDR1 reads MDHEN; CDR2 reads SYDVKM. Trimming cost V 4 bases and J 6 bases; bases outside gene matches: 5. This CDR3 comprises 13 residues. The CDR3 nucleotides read TGTGCCAGCAGTTCCAGGGGGCCGGGCGAGCAGTACTTC. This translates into CASSSRGPGEQYF.

CDR3 nucleotide sequence: TGTGCCAGCAGCCGCCAGGGGATTACAAGAGCGAACACTGAAGCTTTCTTT. Translated: CASSRQGITRANTEAFF. This chain joins TRBV11-2 and TRBJ1-1; the D gene is possibly TRBD1 (6 bases). Per germline, CDR1 SGHAT and CDR2 FQNNGV. The CDR3 consists of 17 residues. Trimming removed 5 bases from V and 1 base from J, with 20 bases in between. Using reference TRBV11-2 and TRBJ1-1 for the parts outside the CDR3, the full variable domain is EAGVAQSPRYKIIEKRQSVAFWCNPISGHATLYWYQQILGQGPKLLIQFQNNGVVDDSQLPKDRFSAERLKGVDSTLKIQPAKLEDSAVYLCASSRQGITRANTEAFFGQGTRLTVV.

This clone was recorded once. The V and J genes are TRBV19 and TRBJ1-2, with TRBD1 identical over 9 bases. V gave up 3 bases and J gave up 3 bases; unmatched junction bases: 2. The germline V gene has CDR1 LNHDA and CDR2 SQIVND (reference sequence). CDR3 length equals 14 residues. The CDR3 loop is CASSIRQGDYGYTF. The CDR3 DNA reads TGTGCCAGTAGTATTCGACAGGGGGACTATGGCTACACCTTC.

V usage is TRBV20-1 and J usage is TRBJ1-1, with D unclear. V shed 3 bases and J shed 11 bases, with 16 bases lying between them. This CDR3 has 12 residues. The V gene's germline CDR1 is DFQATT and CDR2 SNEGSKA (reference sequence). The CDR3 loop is CSASGGDVDAFF. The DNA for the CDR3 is TGCAGTGCTAGTGGCGGAGATGTGGATGCTTTCTTT.

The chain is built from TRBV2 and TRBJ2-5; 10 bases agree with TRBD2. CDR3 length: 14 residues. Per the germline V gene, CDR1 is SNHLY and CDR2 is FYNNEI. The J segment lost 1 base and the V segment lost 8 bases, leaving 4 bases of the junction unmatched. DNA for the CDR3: TGTGCCAGCCGAAGCGGGGGGGCCCAAGAGACCCAGTACTTC. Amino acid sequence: CASRSGGAQETQYF. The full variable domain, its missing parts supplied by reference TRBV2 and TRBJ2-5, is EPEVTQTPSHQVTQMGQEVILRCVPISNHLYFYWYRQILGQKVEFLVSFYNNEISEKSEIFDDQFSVERPDGSNFTLKIRSTKLEDSAMYFCASRSGGAQETQYFGPGTRLLVL.

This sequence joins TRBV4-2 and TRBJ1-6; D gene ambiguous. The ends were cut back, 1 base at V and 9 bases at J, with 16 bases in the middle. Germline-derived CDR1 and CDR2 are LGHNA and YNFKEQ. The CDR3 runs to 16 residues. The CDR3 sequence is CASSQAEELYGSPLHF. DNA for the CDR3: TGTGCCAGCAGCCAAGCGGAGGAGTTGTACGGTTCACCCCTCCACTTT.

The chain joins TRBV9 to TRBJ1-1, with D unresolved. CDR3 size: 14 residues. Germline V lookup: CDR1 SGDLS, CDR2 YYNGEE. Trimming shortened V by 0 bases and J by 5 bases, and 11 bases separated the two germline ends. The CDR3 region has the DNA TGTGCCAGCAGCGTAGTAACGGGAGGGACTGAAGCTTTCTTT. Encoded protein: CASSVVTGGTEAFF.

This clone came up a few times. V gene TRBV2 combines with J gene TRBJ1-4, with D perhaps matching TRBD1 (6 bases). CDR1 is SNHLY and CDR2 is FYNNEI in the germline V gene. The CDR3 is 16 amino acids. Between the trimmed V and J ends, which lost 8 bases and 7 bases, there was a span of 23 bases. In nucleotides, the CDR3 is TGTGCCAGCTCGGAGCTGGGGCCGGCACAGGGTGAAAAACTGTTTTTT. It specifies CASSELGPAQGEKLFF.

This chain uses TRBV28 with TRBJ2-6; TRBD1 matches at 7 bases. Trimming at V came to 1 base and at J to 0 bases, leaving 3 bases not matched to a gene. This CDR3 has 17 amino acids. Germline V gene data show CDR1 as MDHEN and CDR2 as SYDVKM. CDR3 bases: TGTGCCAGCAGTTTATCCAGGGGGTTCTCTGGGGCCAACGTCCTGACTTTC. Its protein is CASSLSRGFSGANVLTF.